There are many counts of the clone carrying this TCR beta chain. Its antigen is unidentified. The CDR3 runs to 13 residues. As it was prepared, the TCRbeta library received unique molecular identifiers. TCRdb re-called the PCR reads with MiXCR, one entry per CDR3 protein. The table records approximately 130,000 distinct CDR3 sequences, about 9.6% of them present only once. This sample is part of a study of T-cell reconstitution after alpha-beta-depleted transplantation in children. General observations from the study: Diversity of TCRbeta at day 60 was high in some patients, arising from surviving recipient T cells and thymic progenitors. When one year had passed after transplant, most T-cell counts and diversity came from newly produced T cells. The study reportedly traced alpha-beta T cells about two months after transplant to several hundred expanded graft clones.

Specimen: PBMCs, mostly from graft donor cells, collected 180 days after TCRalphabeta/CD19-depleted stem cell transplant. This chain joins TRBV3-2 and TRBJ1-5. TRBV3-2 is a recognized pseudogene. The clonotype originates from a girl younger than two who had a stem cell transplant for combined immunodeficiency, so the T cells may come from the graft donor. The CDR3 loop reads CASSRYGDQPQHF. CDR3 coding DNA: TGTGCCAGCAGCCGGTACGGTGATCAGCCCCAGCATTTT.